This T cell receptor (beta chain) was documented in a study of cytomegalovirus exposure and HLA in healthy donors. Study-level results: Overall, around 150 TCR beta chains were annotated as cytomegalovirus-associated. Despite most TCR sequences being rare, some public TCRs occurred in many donors. Reported results showed that the classifier diagnosed cytomegalovirus status with high specificity and sensitivity.

Turning to this clone: Its antigen is as yet unknown.

This CDR3 has 13 amino acids. The junction had 3 bases not matched to a gene; V was cut back by 6 bases and J by 2 bases. The germline CDR1 and CDR2 sequences are MNHNY and SVGAGI (reference sequence). Profiling relied on immunoSEQ multiplex PCR, and the TCRdb table lists in-frame clones only, not all of them. The repertoire has approximately 160,000 clones, roughly 84% of them found once; the top ten carry roughly 10%. The donors formed part of the roughly 120-subject validation cohort, distinct from the roughly 700-subject first cohort. The J gene is TRBJ2-5, the V gene TRBV6-6; TRBD1 agrees at 7 bases. This TCR derives from a man between 25 and 39 years old in good health and CMV-seropositive. The specimen sequenced was PBMCs. The CDR3 region has the DNA TGTGCCAGCAGGCGACAGGGTCAAGAGACCCAGTACTTC. Protein: CASRRQGQETQYF.